The source of this T cell receptor beta chain is a study of regulatory T cells in long-lasting Graves disease. The time point: newly diagnosed GD, antithyroid drugs for less than 3 months. There was RNA extracted from PBMCs, and the TCR library was made from it. The table lists this clonotype with a few counts. Researchers made TCR beta libraries by using iRepertoire HTBI primers and running Arm-PCR on CDR3 regions. Via MiXCR, TCRdb re-called the multiplex PCR reads, giving one row per CDR3 protein. The sample has over 300,000 distinct CDR3 sequences; 15% are singletons. Germline loops: CDR1 MNHNS, CDR2 SASEGT. This CDR3 has 16 amino acids. Trimming took 7 bases from V and 6 from J, leaving 24 bases between them.

Here the sequenced sample was peripheral blood mononuclear cells (PBMCs), taken at new diagnosis, from a patient treated with antithyroid drugs. The chain couples TRBV6-1 to TRBJ1-1; maybe TRBD1 (6 bases). This sequence was found in a female donor with Graves disease. In DNA form, the CDR3 reads TGTGCCAGCAACCATAAAGGGCAGGGGAATAGAGCTGAAGCTTTCTTT. Its protein product is CASNHKGQGNRAEAFF.